This TCR beta chain was identified in a study of blood T cells in healthy people across ages. PCR was performed a second time for about 6 to 12 cycles using a sample-barcoded 5' primer and a J-beta primer mix. One entry per CDR3 protein results from TCRdb running MiXCR on the 5' RACE reads. This table holds fewer than 2,000,000 distinct CDR3 sequences, about 32% found once. There are 16 residues in the CDR3. Germline V gene sequence: CDR1 SGHRS, CDR2 YFSETQ. V was clipped by 3 bases and J by 4 bases, with 14 bases between them. This TCR was sampled from a woman in her thirties in good health. The V call is TRBV5-1, the J call TRBJ2-6; D perhaps matches TRBD1 (5 bases). Source material: blood. In DNA form, the CDR3 reads TGCGCCAGCAGCTGGACAAGGGCTGACGGGGCCAACGTCCTGACTTTC. It codes for CASSWTRADGANVLTF.